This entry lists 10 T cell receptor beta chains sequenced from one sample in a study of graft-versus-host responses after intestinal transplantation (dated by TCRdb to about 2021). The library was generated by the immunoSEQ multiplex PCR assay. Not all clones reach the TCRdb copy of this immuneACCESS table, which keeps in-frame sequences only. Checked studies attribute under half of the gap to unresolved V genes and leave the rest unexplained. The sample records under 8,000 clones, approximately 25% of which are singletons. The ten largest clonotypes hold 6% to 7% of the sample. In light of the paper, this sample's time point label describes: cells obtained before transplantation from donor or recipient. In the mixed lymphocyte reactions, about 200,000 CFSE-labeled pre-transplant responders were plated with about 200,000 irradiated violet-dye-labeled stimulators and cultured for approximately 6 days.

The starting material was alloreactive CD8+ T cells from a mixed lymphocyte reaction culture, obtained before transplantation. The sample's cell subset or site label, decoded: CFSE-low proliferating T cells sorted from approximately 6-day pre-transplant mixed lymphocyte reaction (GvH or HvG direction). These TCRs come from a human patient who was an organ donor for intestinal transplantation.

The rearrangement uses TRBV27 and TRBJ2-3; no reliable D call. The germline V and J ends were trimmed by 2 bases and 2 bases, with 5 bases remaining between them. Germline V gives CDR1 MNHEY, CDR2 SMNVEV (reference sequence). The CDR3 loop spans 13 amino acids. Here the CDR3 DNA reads TGTGCCAGCAGTTTAGCGGACACAGATACGCAGTATTTT. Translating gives CASSLADTDTQYF.

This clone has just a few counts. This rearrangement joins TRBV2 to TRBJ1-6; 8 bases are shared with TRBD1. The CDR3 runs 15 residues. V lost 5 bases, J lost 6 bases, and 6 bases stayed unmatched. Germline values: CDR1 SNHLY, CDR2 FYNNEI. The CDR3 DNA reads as TGTGCCAGCAGTCTAACAGGGGGTGGTAATTCACCCCTCCACTTT. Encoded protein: CASSLTGGGNSPLHF.

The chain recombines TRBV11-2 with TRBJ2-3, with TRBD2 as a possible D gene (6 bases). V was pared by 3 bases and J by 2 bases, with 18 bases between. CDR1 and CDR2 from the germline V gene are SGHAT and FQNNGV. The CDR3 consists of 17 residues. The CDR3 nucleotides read TGTGCCAGCAGCTTCCCCTGGAGGGACTTTTACACAGATACGCAGTATTTT. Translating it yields CASSFPWRDFYTDTQYF.

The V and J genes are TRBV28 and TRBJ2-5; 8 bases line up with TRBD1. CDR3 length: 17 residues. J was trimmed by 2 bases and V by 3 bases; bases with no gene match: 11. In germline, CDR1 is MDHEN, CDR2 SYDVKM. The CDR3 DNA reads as TGTGCCAGCAGTTTTCCACGCCACCGGACAGGGCAAGAGACCCAGTACTTC. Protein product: CASSFPRHRTGQETQYF.

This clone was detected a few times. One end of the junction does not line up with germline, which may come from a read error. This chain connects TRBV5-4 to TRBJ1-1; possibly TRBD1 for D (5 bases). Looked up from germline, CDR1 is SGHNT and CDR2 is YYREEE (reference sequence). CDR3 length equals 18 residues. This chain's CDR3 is CASSQDSTRVSKNTEAFF. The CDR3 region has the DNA TGCGCCAGCAGCCAAGATTCTACCAGGGTTTCAAAGAACACTGAAGCTTTCTTT. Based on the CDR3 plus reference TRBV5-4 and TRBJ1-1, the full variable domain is ETGVTQSPTHLIKTRGQQVTLRCSSQSGHNTVSWYQQALGQGPQFIFQYYREEENGRGNFPPRFSGLQFPNYSSELNVNALELDDSALYLCASSQDSTRVSKNTEAFFGQGTRLTVV.

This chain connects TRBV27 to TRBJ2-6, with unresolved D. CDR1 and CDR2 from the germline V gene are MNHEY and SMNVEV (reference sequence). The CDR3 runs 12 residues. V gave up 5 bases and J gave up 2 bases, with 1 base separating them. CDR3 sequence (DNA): TGTGCCAGCAGTCCTGGGGCCAACGTCCTGACTTTC. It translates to CASSPGANVLTF.

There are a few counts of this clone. For the CDR3, the DNA is TGTGCCAGCAGTCTAGCGGGTCCCTACGAGCAGTACTTC. Translation gives CASSLAGPYEQYF. The genes are TRBV27 and TRBJ2-7; 8 bases align to TRBD2. With V trimmed by 5 bases and J by 2 bases, 2 bases remained unmatched. Germline assignment: CDR1 MNHEY and CDR2 SMNVEV (reference sequence). This CDR3 has 13 amino acids.

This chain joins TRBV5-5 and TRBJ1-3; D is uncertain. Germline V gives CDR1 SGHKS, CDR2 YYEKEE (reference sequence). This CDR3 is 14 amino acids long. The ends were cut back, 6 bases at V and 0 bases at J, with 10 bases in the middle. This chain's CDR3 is CASTPGYSGNTIYF. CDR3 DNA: TGTGCCAGCACTCCCGGATACTCTGGAAACACCATATATTTT.

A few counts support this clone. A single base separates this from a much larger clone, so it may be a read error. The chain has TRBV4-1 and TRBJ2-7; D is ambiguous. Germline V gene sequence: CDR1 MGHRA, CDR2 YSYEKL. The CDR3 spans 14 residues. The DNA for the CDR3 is TGCGCCTGCAGCCAAGGTCCCGGTTCTGCCGAGCAGTACTTC. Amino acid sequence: CACSQGPGSAEQYF.

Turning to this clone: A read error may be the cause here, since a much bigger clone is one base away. The CDR3 DNA sequence: TGTGCCATCAGTGAGTTGGGTAGCGGACCCTACGAGCAGTACTTC. It is translated as CAISELGSGPYEQYF. The chain recombines TRBV10-3 with TRBJ2-7; a possible D gene is TRBD2 (6 bases). The V end was cut by 1 base, the J end by 2 bases, with 12 bases between. CDR3 length: 15 amino acids. CDR1 ENHRY and CDR2 SYGVKD come from the germline V gene.